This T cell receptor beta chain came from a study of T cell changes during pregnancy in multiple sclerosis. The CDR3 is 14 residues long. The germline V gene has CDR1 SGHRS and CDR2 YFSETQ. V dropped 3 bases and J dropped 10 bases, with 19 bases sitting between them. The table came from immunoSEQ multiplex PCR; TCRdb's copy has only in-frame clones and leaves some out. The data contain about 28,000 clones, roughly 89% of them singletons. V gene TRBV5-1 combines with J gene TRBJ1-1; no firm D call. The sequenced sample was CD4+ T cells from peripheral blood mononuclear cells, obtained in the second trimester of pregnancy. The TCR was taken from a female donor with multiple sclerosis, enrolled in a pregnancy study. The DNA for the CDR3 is TGCGCCAGCAGCTCCATGAGCGGGTTGGTCGGAGCTTTCTTT. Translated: CASSSMSGLVGAFF.